The 17 T cell receptor beta chains below all came from one sample that was sequenced in a study of cytomegalovirus exposure and HLA in healthy donors. The PCR made use of 60 Vbeta and 13 Jbeta primers. This table comes from immunoSEQ multiplex PCR, and its TCRdb copy is limited to in-frame clones, with some not included. This sample has approximately 180,000 clones; about 79% occur once, and the top ten carry 6.3%. The sequencing sample was made of PBMCs. These receptors all stem from a man between 40 and 49 years old in good health and CMV-seropositive.

This chain connects TRBV7-2 to TRBJ2-3; TRBD2 matches at 11 bases. This CDR3 is 17 amino acids long. CDR1 and CDR2 from the germline V gene are SGHTA and FQGNSA. The ends lost 5 bases at V and 2 bases at J; junction bases unmatched: 9. The CDR3 DNA is TGTGCCAGCAGCCCCCGGACTAGCGGGCTACTCACAGATACGCAGTATTTT. Its translation is CASSPRTSGLLTDTQYF. The full variable domain, its missing parts supplied by reference TRBV7-2 and TRBJ2-3, is GAGVSQSPSNKVTEKGKDVELRCDPISGHTALYWYRQSLGQGLEFLIYFQGNSAPDKSGLPSDRFSAERTGGSVSTLTIQRTQQEDSAVYLCASSPRTSGLLTDTQYFGPGTRLTVL.

This clone was detected a few times. The chain links TRBV9 to TRBJ1-1, with TRBD1 identical over 9 bases. CDR3 length equals 15 residues. Trimming removed 4 bases from V and 5 bases from J; junction bases left unmatched: 9. Germline-derived CDR1 and CDR2 are SGDLS and YYNGEE. The CDR3 nucleotides are TGTGCCAGCAGCCCAAGGGGACAGGGTTGGACTGAAGCTTTCTTT. This translates into CASSPRGQGWTEAFF. The variable domain in full, completed from reference TRBV9 and TRBJ1-1, reads DSGVTQTPKHLITATGQRVTLRCSPRSGDLSVYWYQQSLDQGLQFLIQYYNGEERAKGNILERFSAQQFPDLHSELNLSSLELGDSALYFCASSPRGQGWTEAFFGQGTRLTVV.

This sequence joins TRBV9 and TRBJ2-7; D perhaps matches TRBD2 (5 bases). The germline gives CDR1 SGDLS, CDR2 YYNGEE. Trimming pared 4 bases from V and 0 bases from J, leaving 11 bases between. CDR3 length equals 14 residues. The CDR3 protein is CASSPHTSSYEQYF. The CDR3 bases are TGTGCCAGCAGCCCCCACACTAGCTCCTACGAGCAGTACTTC.

The chain carries TRBV9 and TRBJ2-1, with TRBD1 matching 7 bases. From germline, CDR1 is SGDLS and CDR2 YYNGEE. CDR3 length: 15 residues. The V segment lost 4 bases and the J segment 7 bases; nucleotides outside the gene matches: 11. CDR3 loop: CASSKTRQGRNEQFF. The CDR3 DNA is TGTGCCAGCAGCAAAACCAGACAGGGAAGGAATGAGCAGTTCTTC.

The rearrangement links TRBV6-6 to TRBJ1-1; TRBD1 aligns across 8 bases. J gave up 5 bases and V 1 base, and 6 bases lay outside the gene matches. This CDR3 has 15 residues. The germline CDR1 and CDR2 sequences are MNHNY and SVGAGI (reference sequence). This CDR3 reads CASSYYGQGGTEAFF. As DNA, the CDR3 is TGTGCCAGCAGTTACTACGGACAGGGAGGGACTGAAGCTTTCTTT.

The genes are TRBV5-1 and TRBJ1-1; D might be TRBD1 (6 bases). The CDR3 runs to 15 residues. CDR1 and CDR2 from the germline V gene are SGHRS and YFSETQ. The V and J ends lost 6 bases and 3 bases respectively, with 18 bases between them. In nucleotides, the CDR3 is TGCGCCAGCAAGACCCGCCCAGGGGCGGACACTGAAGCTTTCTTT. This translates into CASKTRPGADTEAFF.

V is TRBV9 and J is TRBJ2-2, with D perhaps matching TRBD2 (6 bases). The CDR3 spans 16 residues. V lost 0 bases and J lost 6, with 15 bases in between. Germline loops: CDR1 SGDLS, CDR2 YYNGEE. The CDR3 sequence is CASSVGAGMIPGELFF. Here the CDR3 DNA reads TGTGCCAGCAGCGTAGGGGCGGGAATGATTCCCGGGGAGCTGTTTTTT.

The genes are TRBV21-1 and TRBJ1-2; the table gives TRBD1 as D, unverified against the DNA. TRBV21-1 is noted as a pseudogene. The CDR3 consists of 15 residues. The CDR3 DNA is TGTGCCAGCAGCACCTGGAACGGGACAGCGTATGGCTACACCTTC. It is translated as CASSTWNGTAYGYTF.

This sequence joins TRBV15 and TRBJ2-3; a possible D gene is TRBD2 (5 bases). The CDR3 runs to 17 residues. Germline CDR1 is LNHNV and CDR2 is YYDKDF (reference sequence). Between the trimmed V and J ends, which lost 5 bases and 2 bases, there was a span of 20 bases. The CDR3 nucleotides are TGTGCCACCAGCTCTTCCGAGCGCGGGCGCTACACAGATACGCAGTATTTT. Its translation is CATSSSERGRYTDTQYF.

The CDR3 region has the DNA TGTGCCAGCCAAGGACAGACTAATGAAAAACTGTTTTTT. Protein product: CASQGQTNEKLFF. The rearrangement joins TRBV2 to TRBJ1-4; possible D gene TRBD1, 6 bases. Germline V gene lookup returns CDR1 SNHLY and CDR2 FYNNEI. This CDR3 is 13 amino acids long. Deletions cut 8 bases from V and 2 bases from J, with 9 bases between.

This chain links TRBV30 with TRBJ1-1; TRBD1 aligns across 7 bases. CDR3 size: 13 residues. Germline CDR1 and CDR2: GTSNPN and SVGIG (reference sequence). With 4 bases clipped from V and 8 bases from J, the junction kept 10 bases outside the gene matches. CDR3 region: CAWTLTGIREAFF. The CDR3 DNA reads as TGTGCCTGGACTTTGACAGGGATTCGGGAAGCTTTCTTT.

To note about this clone: Other DNA sequences in the same sample also yield this CDR3. The genes are TRBV5-1 and TRBJ2-2; possibly TRBD2 for D (5 bases). The V end was cut by 1 base, the J end by 5 bases, with 6 bases between. There are 13 residues in the CDR3. In germline, CDR1 is SGHRS, CDR2 YFSETQ. The CDR3 sequence is CASSLTGTGELFF. The CDR3 DNA sequence: TGCGCCAGCAGCTTGACGGGAACCGGGGAGCTGTTTTTT.

V and J are TRBV19 and TRBJ1-5; 7 bases agree with TRBD1. The V gene's germline CDR1 is LNHDA and CDR2 SQIVND (reference sequence). The CDR3 sequence is 16 residues long. V shed 0 bases and J 7 bases; nucleotides not matched to a gene: 9. CDR3: CASSIEIQGLRQPQHF. In DNA form, the CDR3 reads TGTGCCAGTAGTATAGAAATACAGGGGTTAAGGCAGCCCCAGCATTTT.

The chain joins TRBV4-1 to TRBJ2-3; 8 bases are shared with TRBD2. The V and J ends lost 1 base and 2 bases, in that order; junction bases with no gene match: 5. Germline V lookup: CDR1 MGHRA, CDR2 YSYEKL. This CDR3 spans 16 amino acids. The CDR3 region is CASSQVGREDTDTQYF. In DNA form, the CDR3 reads TGCGCCAGCAGCCAAGTGGGGCGGGAGGACACAGATACGCAGTATTTT.

Note on this clone: A far bigger clonotype differs at one base, so this is likely a read error. V is TRBV4-1 and J is TRBJ1-2; D remains unclear. Looked up from germline, CDR1 is MGHRA and CDR2 is YSYEKL. Between the trimmed V and J ends, which lost 3 bases and 8 bases, there was a span of 7 bases. The CDR3 is made up of 11 amino acids. DNA for the CDR3: TGCGCCAGCAGCCAGGGCCGGGGCTACACCTTC. This gives the protein CASSQGRGYTF.

V and J are TRBV5-8 and TRBJ2-7; no clear D gene. V lost 7 bases to trimming and J lost 3 bases, with 8 bases between them. Germline CDR1 and CDR2: SGHTS and YDEGEE. The CDR3 has 11 amino acids. The CDR3 nucleotides read TGTGCCAGCGTCCAGAACTACGAGCAGTACTTC. It codes for CASVQNYEQYF.

This clone was picked up one time. The CDR3 loop is CATFTARGGAGYTF. The CDR3 nucleotides are TGTGCCACCTTCACTGCCCGGGGAGGGGCCGGCTACACCTTC. J is TRBJ1-2 and V is TRBV27; TRBD1 might be the D (5 bases). Germline lookup yields CDR1 MNHEY and CDR2 SMNVEV (reference sequence). The CDR3 sequence is 14 residues long. The ends were cut back, 10 bases at V and 8 bases at J, with 23 bases in the middle.